The subject of this entry is one TCR beta chain. The antigen is unknown. This record belongs to a study of chemoradiotherapy in HPV16-positive cancers. Data came from immunoSEQ multiplex PCR; TCRdb stores just in-frame clones and leaves some out. The sample lists 10,000 or so clones; 80% to 85% were seen once. General observations from the study: During treatment, candidate HPV-specific clones and E7-related motifs expanded in tumor. Functional assays defining HPV-specific T cells used only a couple of HPV16-positive patients.

With 5 bases removed from V and 9 bases from J, the gap between germline ends came to 17 bases. This CDR3 has 13 amino acids. Germline-derived CDR1 and CDR2 are MDHEN and SYDVKM. The chain employs TRBV28 and TRBJ2-7; a possible D gene is TRBD2 (5 bases). The material was blood, obtained from a patient who underwent chemoradiotherapy. This clonotype originated in a human donor with HPV-associated anogenital cancer. The DNA for the CDR3 is TGTGCCAGCAGTCTTACGGGGTCTGACACGCAGTACTTC. It specifies CASSLTGSDTQYF.